These T cell receptor beta chains were read from a single sample in a study of T cells in Graves' hyperthyroidism and ophthalmopathy. TCRdb passed the multiplex PCR reads through MiXCR, listing each CDR3 protein once. The top ten hold approximately 19% of the sample, which has more than 350,000 distinct CDR3 sequences, around 15% seen once. The sequenced sample consisted of blood. Receptors originate from a woman aged 55 to 70 with Graves' ophthalmopathy. Both conserved end residues are part of each CDR3. D genes are given only for firm matches. A clone size is listed for some rows: how often the clone was seen (once, few, many), or a class if it is expanded.

clone_size j_call d_call v_call cdr3_aa cdr3_nt
many TRBJ1-1 TRBD1 TRBV15 CATSNRGPNTEAFF TGTGCCACCAGCAACAGGGGTCCGAACACTGAAGCTTTCTTT
many TRBJ2-3 NA TRBV27 CASSLDTQYF TGTGCCAGCAGTTTGGATACGCAGTATTTT
NA TRBJ2-3 NA TRBV20-1 CSAPKGRSSTDTQYF TGCAGTGCCCCTAAAGGCAGGTCGAGTACAGATACGCAGTATTTT
many TRBJ2-7 TRBD1 TRBV27 CASSFGQGYYEQYF TGTGCCAGCAGTTTCGGACAGGGGTATTACGAGCAGTACTTC
many TRBJ1-1 TRBD1 TRBV12-3/TRBV12-4 CASSPPGTGNTEAFF TGTGCCAGCAGCCCCCCCGGGACAGGGAACACTGAAGCTTTCTTT
NA TRBJ2-1 NA TRBV29-1 CSVSRGRSPYNEQFF TGCAGCGTGAGCCGGGGCAGGAGTCCCTACAATGAGCAGTTCTTC
NA TRBJ2-1 TRBD2 TRBV5-1 CASSNLAGEYNEQFF TGCGCCAGCAGCAATCTAGCGGGAGAGTACAATGAGCAGTTCTTC
NA TRBJ1-2 NA TRBV4-1 CASSPRGGDIPNYGYTF TGCGCCAGCAGCCCCAGGGGTGGAGACATCCCTAACTATGGCTACACCTTC
many TRBJ2-1 NA TRBV10-2 CASYVGNEQFF TGCGCCAGCTACGTTGGCAATGAGCAGTTCTTC
many TRBJ2-1 TRBD1 TRBV5-1 CASSPGQGVLNEQFF TGCGCCAGCAGCCCTGGACAGGGGGTTTTGAATGAGCAGTTCTTC
many TRBJ2-7 NA TRBV30 CAWSGRVKRAYEQYF TGTGCCTGGAGTGGCCGCGTTAAGCGGGCTTACGAGCAGTACTTC
few TRBJ2-5 NA TRBV7-9 CASCHPNHQETQYF TGTGCCAGCTGCCATCCCAACCATCAAGAGACCCAGTACTTC
many TRBJ2-2 NA TRBV7-3 CASRGPNTGELFF TGTGCCAGCAGAGGCCCGAACACCGGGGAGCTGTTTTTT
few TRBJ1-4 NA TRBV5-1 CASSLSRAEEKLFF TGCGCCAGCAGTCTCTCCAGGGCGGAGGAAAAACTGTTTTTT
NA TRBJ2-1 TRBD1 TRBV7-9 CASSHRGARYNEQFF TGTGCCAGCAGCCACAGGGGCGCCCGGTACAATGAGCAGTTCTTC
NA TRBJ1-5 TRBD1 TRBV2 CASSEIGRTGTRPQHF TGTGCCAGCAGTGAAATCGGCCGGACAGGGACGCGGCCCCAGCATTTT
NA TRBJ2-4 NA TRBV20-1 CSASSNWLSGEDIQYF TGCAGTGCTAGTTCTAATTGGTTATCCGGGGAGGACATTCAGTACTTC
many TRBJ2-3 TRBD2 TRBV11-2 CASSLLAGVGTDTQYF TGTGCCAGCAGCTTACTAGCGGGAGTGGGCACAGATACGCAGTATTTT
many TRBJ2-1 TRBD2 TRBV5-1 CASSSITGLAGASYNEQFF TGCGCCAGCAGCTCAATTACCGGACTAGCGGGAGCCAGCTACAATGAGCAGTTCTTC
many TRBJ2-4 NA TRBV29-1 CSVESGPDIQYF TGCAGCGTTGAATCGGGACCGGACATTCAGTACTTC
many TRBJ1-1 NA TRBV5-1 CASSPPAPWAEAFF TGCGCCAGCAGCCCCCCTGCCCCGTGGGCTGAAGCTTTCTTT
NA TRBJ2-3 TRBD1 TRBV4-2 CASSQFQGEQNTQYF TGTGCCAGCAGCCAATTCCAGGGGGAGCAGAATACGCAGTATTTT
few TRBJ2-1 TRBD1 TRBV20-1 CSARVTDRVYNEQFF TGCAGTGCTAGAGTCACGGACAGGGTATACAATGAGCAGTTCTTC
many TRBJ2-2 NA TRBV27 CASSHLTENTGELFF TGTGCCAGCAGTCACTTGACAGAGAACACCGGGGAGCTGTTTTTT
many TRBJ2-7 NA TRBV29-1 CSVGSRGGVYEQYF TGCAGCGTTGGCTCGAGGGGTGGGGTTTACGAGCAGTACTTC
NA TRBJ2-1 NA TRBV12-3/TRBV12-4 CASSPRVPLRNEQFF TGTGCCAGCAGTCCCCGGGTACCCCTCCGGAATGAGCAGTTCTTC
many TRBJ2-5 NA TRBV5-1 CASSYGTQETQYF TGCGCCAGCAGCTATGGGACCCAAGAGACCCAGTACTTC
many TRBJ2-1 NA TRBV28 CASSLSMAGLNEQFF TGTGCCAGCAGTCTCTCTATGGCAGGATTAAATGAGCAGTTCTTC
many TRBJ2-7 TRBD1 TRBV7-2 CASSWGQSVEQYF TGTGCCAGCAGCTGGGGACAGTCCGTCGAGCAGTACTTC
many TRBJ2-2 NA TRBV11-2 CASSLVGASTGELFF TGTGCCAGCAGCTTAGTAGGGGCGAGCACCGGGGAGCTGTTTTTT
many TRBJ1-1 NA TRBV27 CASFGGGTEAFF TGTGCCAGTTTTGGGGGAGGGACTGAAGCTTTCTTT
NA TRBJ2-7 NA TRBV5-5 CASSYTGSNPYEQYF TGTGCCAGCAGCTACACAGGGTCCAACCCGTACGAGCAGTACTTC
few TRBJ1-4 TRBD1 TRBV19 CASSPLDRGIEKLFF TGTGCCAGTAGCCCCCTTGACAGGGGTATTGAAAAACTGTTTTTT
many TRBJ1-2 TRBD1 TRBV30 CAWAPRANRGYRGYTF TGTGCCTGGGCTCCCCGGGCTAACAGGGGATATCGGGGCTACACCTTC
NA TRBJ2-3 TRBD2 TRBV19 CASSIAASGSPQDTQYF TGTGCCAGTAGTATTGCGGCTAGCGGGAGCCCCCAAGATACGCAGTATTTT
many TRBJ2-3 TRBD2 TRBV24-1 CATSDPGTRGTDTQYF TGTGCCACCAGTGACCCCGGGACTAGGGGGACAGATACGCAGTATTTT
few TRBJ1-1 NA TRBV6-6 CASSYSGGTEAFF TGTGCCAGCAGTTACTCGGGGGGGACGGAAGCTTTCTTT
many TRBJ2-3 NA TRBV7-2 CASSLRGPTDTQYF TGTGCCAGCAGCTTACGGGGGCCAACAGATACGCAGTATTTT
NA TRBJ2-2 TRBD1 TRBV12-3/TRBV12-4 CASSFTRYDRANTGELFF TGTGCCAGCAGTTTCACCCGATACGACAGGGCCAACACCGGGGAGCTGTTTTTT
many TRBJ2-2 NA TRBV7-8 CASSFHSGELFF TGTGCCAGCAGCTTCCATAGCGGGGAGCTGTTTTTT
many TRBJ2-5 NA TRBV7-2 CASSWRFGETQYF TGTGCCAGCAGCTGGAGGTTTGGGGAGACCCAGTACTTC